The next 29 T cell receptor beta chains were all read from a single sample in a study of regulatory T cells in long-lasting Graves disease. The time point is: newly diagnosed GD, antithyroid drugs for less than 3 months. Preparation of the TCR library used RNA extracted from PBMCs. Assembly of TCR beta libraries relied on iRepertoire HTBI primers together with Arm-PCR of CDR3 regions. TCRdb reprocessed the multiplex PCR reads via MiXCR and lists one record per CDR3 protein. The table lists 400,000 to 650,000 distinct CDR3 sequences, roughly 16% of them singletons. The same sample was also studied in work on T cells in Graves' hyperthyroidism and ophthalmopathy.

This specimen consisted of peripheral blood mononuclear cells (PBMCs), obtained at new diagnosis, from a patient treated with antithyroid drugs. The receptor source for this set is a woman aged 40 to 65 with Graves disease.

This clonotype was seen repeatedly, ten times or more. The rearrangement joins TRBV6-1 to TRBJ2-5; 12 nucleotides align to TRBD2. With V trimmed by 5 bases and J by 5 bases, 18 bases remained unmatched. Germline CDR1 and CDR2: MNHNS and SASEGT. The CDR3 totals 19 residues. CDR3 sequence: CASSPPPSLAGGREETQYF. The DNA for the CDR3 is TGTGCCAGCAGTCCCCCCCCCTCTCTAGCGGGGGGGCGGGAGGAGACCCAGTACTTC.

There are many counts of this clonotype. The V call is TRBV5-1, the J call TRBJ1-2, with 8 positions matching TRBD1. Germline V lookup: CDR1 SGHRS, CDR2 YFSETQ. V dropped 3 bases and J dropped 8; count of bases not matched to a gene: 6. The CDR3 has 13 residues. The CDR3 reads CASSSDRGGGYTF. In DNA form, the CDR3 reads TGCGCCAGCAGCTCCGACAGGGGTGGAGGCTACACCTTC.

This clonotype has a count of ten or more. As DNA, the CDR3 is TGCAGTGCTAGAGGGCAGATCCCCGTGCAGTATTTT. This translates into CSARGQIPVQYF. J is TRBJ2-3 and V is TRBV20-1, with D unresolved. Trimming cost V 1 base and J 11 bases, with 13 bases left between them. The CDR3 covers 12 residues. From germline, CDR1 is DFQATT and CDR2 SNEGSKA (reference sequence).

This clonotype occurred many times. V gene TRBV3-1 combines with J gene TRBJ1-1; 8 nucleotides match TRBD1. Germline CDR1 LGHDT, CDR2 YNNKEL (reference sequence). CDR3 size: 13 residues. The junction had 7 bases not matched to a gene; V was cut back by 4 bases and J by 9 bases. The CDR3 bases are TGTGCCAGCAGCCTCTCCGGACAGGGAAAAGCTTTCTTT. Its translation: CASSLSGQGKAFF.

This clonotype was picked up one time. The chain has TRBV5-1 and TRBJ2-5; tentative D call: TRBD2 (7 bases). V dropped 5 bases and J dropped 2 bases, with 19 bases sitting between them. CDR3 size: 16 residues. Germline assignment: CDR1 SGHRS and CDR2 YFSETQ. The CDR3 is CASSSTGGPYQETQYF. For the CDR3, the DNA is TGCGCCAGCAGTTCTACCGGGGGGCCTTATCAAGAGACCCAGTACTTC.

This clonotype was detected many times. The CDR3, as DNA: TGCGCCAGCAGCGTCAGGGGTACGGATGAGCAGTTCTTC. Protein product: CASSVRGTDEQFF. The chain recombines TRBV5-1 with TRBJ2-1, with D maybe TRBD1 (6 bases). CDR3 length: 13 residues. Between the trimmed V and J ends, which lost 4 bases and 8 bases, there was a span of 13 bases. The germline gives CDR1 SGHRS, CDR2 YFSETQ.

This clonotype was seen ten or more times. V and J are TRBV28 and TRBJ2-3; 13 nucleotides align to TRBD2. CDR1 and CDR2 from the germline V gene are MDHEN and SYDVKM. The J segment lost 6 bases and the V segment lost 5 bases, leaving 8 bases of the junction unmatched. This CDR3 has 16 amino acids. As DNA, the CDR3 is TGTGCCAGCAGTCTGGGACTAGCGGGAATGGGCGATACGCAGTATTTT. Translating it yields CASSLGLAGMGDTQYF.

This clonotype was counted ten times or more. This chain joins TRBV2 and TRBJ2-2; 7 positions agree with TRBD2. V lost 10 bases and J lost 5; bases outside the gene matches: 4. The CDR3 is made up of 12 amino acids. Per germline, CDR1 SNHLY and CDR2 FYNNEI. The CDR3, as DNA: TGTGCCAACCGGGGAGGGACCGGGGAGCTGTTTTTT. As protein: CANRGGTGELFF.

This clonotype showed up many times. One end of the junction fails to match germline, which may point to a read error. The chain has TRBV5-1 and TRBJ1-1, with D uncertain. Germline V lookup: CDR1 SGHRS, CDR2 YFSETQ. The CDR3 loop spans 14 amino acids. The CDR3 spells CASSLVGQNTEAFF. CDR3 sequence (DNA): TGTGCCAGCAGCTTAGTAGGTCAGAACACTGAAGCTTTCTTT.

This clonotype was counted only a few times. This chain connects TRBV7-9 to TRBJ2-1, with TRBD1 identical over 7 bases. The germline gives CDR1 SEHNR, CDR2 FQNEAQ (reference sequence). CDR3 length: 12 residues. After removal of 6 bases from V and 7 bases from J, the junction contained 3 bases not matched to a gene. The CDR3 reads CASRDRANEQFF. The CDR3 DNA sequence: TGTGCCAGCAGAGACAGGGCGAATGAGCAGTTCTTC.

Comments on this clonotype: With a much larger clone just one base away, this may be a read error. V usage is TRBV12-3 or TRBV12-4 and J usage is TRBJ2-1; 7 bases match TRBD1. The CDR3 totals 13 residues. With V trimmed by 6 bases and J by 10 bases, 9 bases remained unmatched. Written as DNA, the CDR3 is TGTGCCAGCAGGACACAGGGGACCCACGAGCAGTTCTTC. It yields the protein CASRTQGTHEQFF.

J is TRBJ2-7 and V is TRBV27; D is perhaps TRBD1 or TRBD2 (6 bases each). The length of the CDR3 is 14 residues. Between the trimmed V and J ends, which lost 5 bases and 4 bases, there was a span of 15 bases. Germline V gives CDR1 MNHEY, CDR2 SMNVEV (reference sequence). CDR3 protein: CASSIGGRPYEQYF. The DNA for the CDR3 is TGTGCCAGCAGTATTGGGGGGCGCCCGTACGAGCAGTACTTC.

This clonotype has just a few counts. The chain recombines TRBV6-1 with TRBJ1-2; D gene ambiguous. V lost 7 bases and J 2 bases, leaving 14 bases between the germline ends. The CDR3 totals 14 residues. Per the germline V gene, CDR1 is MNHNS and CDR2 is SASEGT. In DNA, the CDR3 is TGTGCCAGCACCAAAAACGGGGAGAACTATGGCTACACCTTC. It specifies CASTKNGENYGYTF.

This clonotype was picked up many times. J is TRBJ1-5 and V is TRBV24-1, with D possibly matching TRBD1 (5 bases). The V and J ends lost 10 bases and 2 bases respectively, with 17 bases between them. Germline V lookup: CDR1 KGHDR, CDR2 SFDVKD. CDR3 size: 15 residues. The CDR3 coding sequence is TGTGCCACACAGTGGGGCAGAGGGGGCAATCAGCCCCAGCATTTT. As protein: CATQWGRGGNQPQHF.

This clonotype was recorded at least ten times. The gene calls are TRBV3-1 and TRBJ2-1; maybe TRBD2 (6 bases). The CDR3 spans 15 residues. Germline CDR1 reads LGHDT; CDR2 reads YNNKEL (reference sequence). V was trimmed by 2 bases and J by 4 bases, leaving 12 bases between them. The CDR3 nucleotides are TGTGCCAGCAGCCAACGATTAGCGGAATACAATGAGCAGTTCTTC. Translation gives CASSQRLAEYNEQFF.

The V gene is TRBV5-1, the J gene TRBJ1-6, with D perhaps TRBD1 (6 bases). Germline CDR1 SGHRS, CDR2 YFSETQ. V dropped 1 base and J dropped 9 bases, with 17 bases sitting between them. This CDR3 is 16 amino acids long. CDR3 bases: TGCGCCAGCAGCTTGCCCGGCCAGGGGATGCGTTCACCCCTCCACTTT. Protein: CASSLPGQGMRSPLHF.

V and J are TRBV7-6 and TRBJ2-5; maybe TRBD1 (5 bases). The V end was cut by 5 bases, the J end by 0 bases, with 16 bases between. Germline-derived CDR1 and CDR2 are SGHVS and FNYEAQ. The CDR3 runs to 16 residues. In DNA, the CDR3 is TGTGCCAGCAGCCCCCGACAGCATTTGTACCAAGAGACCCAGTACTTC. This sequence encodes CASSPRQHLYQETQYF. Supplemented by reference TRBV7-6 and TRBJ2-5, the full variable domain reads GAGVSQSPRYKVTKRGQDVALRCDPISGHVSLYWYRQALGQGPEFLTYFNYEAQQDKSGLPNDRFSAERPEGSISTLTIQRTEQRDSAMYRCASSPRQHLYQETQYFGPGTRLLVL.

The chain is built from TRBV18 and TRBJ1-6, with D possibly TRBD1 on 5 matching bases. V lost 4 bases and J 7 bases, leaving 8 bases between the germline ends. CDR1 is KGHSH and CDR2 is LQKENI in the germline V gene. This CDR3 has 13 amino acids. In nucleotides, the CDR3 is TGTGCCAGCTCACTTGACAGAAATTCACCCCTCCACTTT. Its translation is CASSLDRNSPLHF.

This clonotype was seen repeatedly, ten times or more. This rearrangement joins TRBV3-1 to TRBJ2-2; D may match TRBD1 or TRBD2 (5 bases each). The germline V and J ends were trimmed by 4 bases and 2 bases, with 11 bases remaining between them. Germline V CDR1 and CDR2: LGHDT, YNNKEL (reference sequence). The CDR3 extends over 15 amino acids. The CDR3 nucleotides are TGTGCCAGCAGCCGTTCCGGGGCCAACACCGGGGAGCTGTTTTTT. Translated, it gives CASSRSGANTGELFF. Based on the CDR3 plus reference TRBV3-1 and TRBJ2-2, the full variable domain is DTAVSQTPKYLVTQMGNDKSIKCEQNLGHDTMYWYKQDSKKFLKIMFSYNNKELIINETVPNRFSPKSPDKAHLNLHINSLELGDSAVYFCASSRSGANTGELFFGEGSRLTVL.

In its sample, this clonotype was seen many times. The V and J genes are TRBV30 and TRBJ2-1, with TRBD2 matching over 13 bases. The V gene end was trimmed by 3 bases and the J gene end by 5 bases; junction bases not matched to a gene: 4. Germline V gene data show CDR1 as GTSNPN and CDR2 as SVGIG (reference sequence). The CDR3 extends over 15 amino acids. The CDR3 nucleotides are TGTGCCTGGAGGGAACTAGCGGGGGGGGACAATGAGCAGTTCTTC. It codes for CAWRELAGGDNEQFF.

This chain connects TRBV2 to TRBJ2-1; TRBD2 matches at 14 bases. Per the germline V gene, CDR1 is SNHLY and CDR2 is FYNNEI. CDR3 length: 17 residues. V lost 7 bases, J lost 0 bases, and 5 bases stayed unmatched. The CDR3 nucleotides read TGTGCCAGCACCTGGGGACTAGCGGGGGCCTCCTACAATGAGCAGTTCTTC. Amino acids: CASTWGLAGASYNEQFF. The full variable domain, its missing parts supplied by reference TRBV2 and TRBJ2-1, is EPEVTQTPSHQVTQMGQEVILRCVPISNHLYFYWYRQILGQKVEFLVSFYNNEISEKSEIFDDQFSVERPDGSNFTLKIRSTKLEDSAMYFCASTWGLAGASYNEQFFGPGTRLTVL.

At least ten counts were recorded for this clonotype. This rearrangement joins TRBV15 to TRBJ1-5, with no clear D. Germline CDR1 reads LNHNV; CDR2 reads YYDKDF (reference sequence). Trimming shortened V by 0 bases and J by 2 bases, and 8 bases separated the two germline ends. The CDR3 runs to 15 residues. CDR3: CATSRDTLGNQPQHF. The CDR3 region has the DNA TGTGCCACCAGCAGAGACACGCTCGGCAATCAGCCCCAGCATTTT.

At least ten counts were recorded for this clonotype. This chain links TRBV13 with TRBJ1-1, with D tentatively TRBD1 (6 bases). The germline V and J ends were trimmed by 7 bases and 3 bases, with 9 bases remaining between them. The CDR3 runs to 12 residues. Germline V CDR1 and CDR2: PRHDT, FYEKMQ (reference sequence). CDR3 coding DNA: TGTGCCAGCAACCAGGGGTACACTGAAGCTTTCTTT. It is translated as CASNQGYTEAFF.

This clonotype was seen repeatedly, ten times or more. The genes are TRBV28 and TRBJ2-3, with a tentative D call TRBD2 (6 bases). Trimming removed 5 bases from V and 0 bases from J, with 18 bases in between. The CDR3 spans 17 residues. Germline V gene lookup returns CDR1 MDHEN and CDR2 SYDVKM. The CDR3 DNA reads TGTGCCAGCAGTCTCGCACTAGCTTTGCCTAGCACAGATACGCAGTATTTT. It encodes CASSLALALPSTDTQYF.

This clonotype was observed many times. The chain combines TRBV20-1 with TRBJ1-1; tentative D call: TRBD1 (5 bases). The CDR3 sequence is 13 residues long. The V end was cut by 1 base, the J end by 5 bases, with 11 bases between. Germline loops: CDR1 DFQATT, CDR2 SNEGSKA (reference sequence). The CDR3 loop is CSARVGERTEAFF. The CDR3 DNA reads as TGCAGTGCTAGAGTGGGGGAGCGGACTGAAGCTTTCTTT.

This clonotype was detected many times. V and J are TRBV7-9 and TRBJ1-2; a possible D gene is TRBD1 (6 bases). CDR1 SEHNR and CDR2 FQNEAQ come from the germline V gene (reference sequence). The CDR3 has 17 residues. Trimming removed 7 bases from V and 2 bases from J, with 23 bases in between. The CDR3 coding sequence is TGTGCCAGCACCAATCCCTTCAGGGGCGGCGGGAACTATGGCTACACCTTC. Amino acids: CASTNPFRGGGNYGYTF. The full variable domain, rest sourced from reference TRBV7-9 and TRBJ1-2, is DTGVSQNPRHKITKRGQNVTFRCDPISEHNRLYWYRQTLGQGPEFLTYFQNEAQLEKSRLLSDRFSAERPKGSFSTLEIQRTEQGDSAMYLCASTNPFRGGGNYGYTFGSGTRLTVV.

V usage is TRBV29-1 and J usage is TRBJ2-3, with 8 bases that match TRBD2. This CDR3 has 14 amino acids. The germline V gene has CDR1 SQVTM and CDR2 ANQGSEA. V trimming: 4 bases; J trimming: 2 bases; junction bases outside the gene matches: 5. The CDR3 loop is CSVVAGSITDTQYF. The CDR3 DNA follows: TGCAGCGTTGTAGCGGGGAGTATCACAGATACGCAGTATTTT.

This clonotype was detected only a few times. The chain carries TRBV4-1 and TRBJ2-1; D may match TRBD1 or TRBD2 (5 bases each). The V gene lost 4 bases and the J gene lost 7 bases, with 17 bases spanning the gap. Looked up from germline, CDR1 is MGHRA and CDR2 is YSYEKL. The CDR3 loop spans 15 amino acids. The CDR3 reads CASSPARGRPNEQFF. The CDR3 DNA is TGCGCCAGCAGCCCGGCCCGGGGACGGCCAAATGAGCAGTTCTTC.

The chain carries TRBV5-1 and TRBJ2-5; the match to TRBD2 covers 9 bases. CDR3 length: 16 amino acids. In germline, CDR1 is SGHRS, CDR2 YFSETQ. V gave up 1 base and J gave up 2 bases; unmatched junction bases: 6. The DNA of the CDR3 is TGCGCCAGCAGCTTGATGGCTAGCGGGAAACAAGAGACCCAGTACTTC. Translating it yields CASSLMASGKQETQYF.